This T cell receptor (beta chain) was recovered during a study of T cells in Graves' hyperthyroidism and ophthalmopathy (dated by TCRdb to the late 2010s). In terms of the full investigation: Peripheral blood samples were taken at the time of initial diagnosis, prior to any treatment. To identify TCR V-J signatures that set the groups apart, the researchers used a discovery cohort of about a hundred patients, made up of 40 to 45 with Graves' ophthalmopathy and 57 with stable Graves' hyperthyroidism. Prospective prediction of ophthalmopathy was tested in an independent validation cohort of approximately 19 hyperthyroidism patients and some 17 patients who later progressed to ophthalmopathy. The 90 to 100 discovery patients were randomly divided into training and test sets at a 7:3 ratio. The study also compared thyroid tissue and blood T-cell repertoires from several Graves' hyperthyroidism patients. Following sampling, methimazole starting at 30 mg daily was given to hyperthyroidism patients, and high-dose intravenous methylprednisolone was given to ophthalmopathy patients. The paper reports TCR Vbeta CDR3 sequencing of 130 to 150 peripheral blood samples: under 45 ophthalmopathy, around 80 hyperthyroidism and 17 progressor patients. What the work shows at the level of the full study, not this receptor alone: No statistical method was used to set the sample size in advance, and investigators knew the group allocation. Most expanded thyroid clonotypes (frequency above 0.001) were also detected in blood, a finding suggesting that blood repertoires may reflect thyroid immune responses. In cross-validation, a model built on a 13 V-J signature told ophthalmopathy apart from stable hyperthyroidism with 85% to 90% sensitivity and about 81% specificity, and in testing the same model reached 80%/75%. In validation, the model predicted progression to ophthalmopathy a median of approximately 6.6 months before onset, with around 70% sensitivity and about 75% specificity.

V drops 2 bases and J drops 0 bases, leaving 14 bases in between. The CDR3 contains 15 residues, cysteine and phenylalanine counted. The sequence is cut down to CDR3 DNA, 45 bases in frame from base 1. For CDR1 and CDR2, the germline V gene (reference sequence) lists DFQATT and SNEGSKA. Hyperthyroidism patients were newly diagnosed, had a disease duration of under 2 months, and were aged 18 to 65 years. Patients with uncontrolled infections, other autoimmune diseases, pregnancy or lactation were excluded. Diagnoses were based on clinical symptoms, serum thyroxine and TRAb, thyroid ultrasound and orbital computed tomography. For progressor patients, blood was drawn at the first diagnosis of hyperthyroidism, before any ophthalmopathy symptoms had appeared. Ficoll-Paque density gradient centrifugation was used to isolate PBMCs from approximately 10 ml of fresh peripheral blood. Patients classed as progressors first received a Graves' hyperthyroidism diagnosis and then went on to develop ophthalmopathy during follow-up. Trizol reagent was used to extract total RNA, and RNA quality was then checked on an Agilent 2100 Bioanalyzer.

TCR beta CDR3 regions were amplified from RNA transcripts. A first-round RT-PCR of the TCR CDR3 used the HTBI primer set with the Qiagen OneStep RT-PCR kit. The libraries were constructed in a second round of multiplex PCR and then size-selected and purified. The libraries were sequenced on an Illumina HiSeq2000 using paired-end 100 bp reads. The authors' pipeline ran thus. Raw data were processed with SOAPnuke, discarding reads with adapters, uncalled bases, mean Phred below 15, or no exact constant-primer or identifier match. High-quality paired reads were merged using COPE v1.2.5, and each unique nucleotide sequence was defined as a clonotype. Clonotypes were aligned to IMGT TRBV, TRBD and TRBJ reference segments using MiTCR v1.1. The analysis included only V-J combinations with a frequency above 0.0001, which together covered roughly 99% of the repertoires. A TCS score was defined as the ratio between F50 (clonal expansion) and ExV (chaos), using BLOSUM62-based TCRdist between CDR3 peptides within each V-J. Welch's t-statistics and random forest reduced around 510 V-J features to around 14, which were used in a naive Bayes classifier (R e1071). TCRdb took the public reads, trimmed them with fastp at Q25, ran MiXCR for clone calling and kept in-frame beta chains. Every CDR3 protein is listed once, alongside the most common genes and DNA of its rows. The authors' filters were not applied to this entry. This sample holds a few hundred thousand distinct CDR3 sequences; approximately 14% were observed only once. The ten largest clones take up about 5.8% of the sample.

As regards this clonotype: It has no known antigen specificity. Base-call qualities are not available, and no considerably larger clone is one nucleotide away.

The clonotype originates from a woman in her twenties or thirties with Graves' hyperthyroidism that later progressed to Graves' ophthalmopathy. Sequenced material: blood. The chain was built from TRBV20-1 and TRBJ2-7; matching of 5 bases hints at TRBD1 as the D gene. CDR3 loop: CSARSADMSSYEQYF. The nucleotides are TGCAGTGCTAGAAGTGCGGACATGAGCTCCTACGAGCAGTACTTC.